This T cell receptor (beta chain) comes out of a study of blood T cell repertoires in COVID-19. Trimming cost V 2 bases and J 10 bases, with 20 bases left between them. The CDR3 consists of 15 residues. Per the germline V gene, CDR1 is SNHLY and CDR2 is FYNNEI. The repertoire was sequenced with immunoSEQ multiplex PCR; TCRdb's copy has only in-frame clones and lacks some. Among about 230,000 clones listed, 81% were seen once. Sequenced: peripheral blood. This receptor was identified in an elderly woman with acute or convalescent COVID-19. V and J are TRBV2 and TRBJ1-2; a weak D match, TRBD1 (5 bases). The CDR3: CASSEFSAQGIDYTF. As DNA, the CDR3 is TGTGCCAGCAGTGAATTTTCGGCGCAGGGCATTGACTACACCTTC.